The 22 T cell receptor beta chains reported below all come from one sample, sequenced in a study of blood T cell repertoires in COVID-19. Sequenced by immunoSEQ multiplex PCR; TCRdb stores in-frame clones only, minus some. The table records some 50,000 clones, around nine tenths of them present only once. Sequenced material: peripheral blood. These receptors came from a man aged 40-49 years with acute or convalescent COVID-19.

The chain employs TRBV6-5 and TRBJ1-2, with 8 nucleotides matching TRBD1. Germline CDR1 MNHEY, CDR2 SVGAGI. The trim removed 6 bases at V and 9 bases at J, leaving 12 bases unmatched. The CDR3 consists of 14 residues. Here the CDR3 DNA reads TGTGCCAGCAGGATGGACAGGGCGATGCCTCGCTACACCTTC. Translation: CASRMDRAMPRYTF.

The rearrangement links TRBV28 to TRBJ2-5; unclear D gene. The CDR3 has 13 amino acids. The germline gives CDR1 MDHEN, CDR2 SYDVKM. Trimming stripped 6 bases from V and 5 bases from J, with 13 bases between. The DNA for the CDR3 is TGTGCCAGCAGCCCCGCTGGGCCCGAGACCCAGTACTTC. This translates into CASSPAGPETQYF.

The chain recombines TRBV5-4 with TRBJ2-5, with D possibly being TRBD1 (6 bases). The CDR3 extends over 13 amino acids. The germline gives CDR1 SGHNT, CDR2 YYREEE (reference sequence). V shed 4 bases and J shed 2 bases, with 9 bases lying between them. In DNA form, the CDR3 reads TGTGCCAGCAGCCGGACAGAGCAAGAGACCCAGTACTTC. Translated, it gives CASSRTEQETQYF.

This sequence joins TRBV4-2 and TRBJ2-3; D might be TRBD2 (6 bases). Germline V CDR1 and CDR2: LGHNA, YNFKEQ. This CDR3 has 17 residues. V lost 4 bases and J 1 base, leaving 18 bases between the germline ends. DNA for the CDR3: TGTGCCAGCAGCCCCTCAAGAGGTGCTAGCGGCACAGATACGCAGTATTTT. It translates to CASSPSRGASGTDTQYF.

This chain links TRBV7-6 with TRBJ2-1; tentatively, D is TRBD1 (7 bases). The germline CDR1 and CDR2 sequences are SGHVS and FNYEAQ. The ends were cut back, 2 bases at V and 1 base at J, with 12 bases in the middle. This CDR3 is 16 amino acids long. The CDR3: CASSLMQGGSYNEQFF. CDR3 coding DNA: TGTGCCAGCAGCTTAATGCAGGGGGGATCCTACAATGAGCAGTTCTTC.

CDR3 in amino acids: CASSEPLAGPSTDTQYF. Written as DNA, the CDR3 is TGTGCCAGCAGTGAACCACTAGCGGGCCCTAGCACAGATACGCAGTATTTT. The chain uses TRBV25-1 and TRBJ2-3; 9 bases map to TRBD2. Losses at the gene ends were 2 bases for V and 0 bases for J; bases not matched to a gene: 6. The CDR3 loop spans 17 amino acids. The germline CDR1 and CDR2 sequences are MGHDK and SYGVNS.

The chain recombines TRBV28 with TRBJ2-7, with 8 bases identical to TRBD1. The CDR3 has 14 amino acids. Germline V gene lookup returns CDR1 MDHEN and CDR2 SYDVKM. The V and J ends lost 5 bases and 6 bases, in that order; junction bases with no gene match: 9. As DNA, the CDR3 is TGTGCCAGCAGTCCCGGACAGGGCCTCGCCGAGCAGTACTTC. Translating it yields CASSPGQGLAEQYF.

The chain joins TRBV30 to TRBJ2-7; 8 positions agree with TRBD2. Germline CDR1 is GTSNPN and CDR2 is SVGIG (reference sequence). The V and J ends lost 2 bases and 3 bases, in that order; junction bases with no gene match: 6. The CDR3 loop spans 14 amino acids. The CDR3 region is CAWSHSGTSYEQYF. The CDR3 DNA reads as TGTGCCTGGAGTCACTCCGGGACTAGCTACGAGCAGTACTTC. Full variable domain (rest looked up from reference TRBV30 and TRBJ2-7): SQTIHQWPATLVQPVGSPLSLECTVEGTSNPNLYWYRQAAGRGLQLLFYSVGIGQISSEVPQNLSASRPQDRQFILSSKKLLLSDSGFYLCAWSHSGTSYEQYFGPGTRLTVT.

In nucleotides, the CDR3 is TGCGCCAGCAGTCAGATAAGGGAGAGCACTGAAGCTTTCTTT. The encoded protein is CASSQIRESTEAFF. The chain links TRBV23-1 to TRBJ1-1; D gene uncertain. TRBV23-1 is known as an ORF, though its function is uncertain. Trimming removed 3 bases at V and 4 bases at J, with 12 bases between. The CDR3 runs 14 residues.

The chain couples TRBV7-2 to TRBJ1-1; D unresolved. CDR1 and CDR2 from the germline V gene are SGHTA and FQGNSA. Trimming stripped 5 bases from V and 7 bases from J, with 14 bases between. The CDR3 extends over 13 amino acids. CDR3 residues: CASSPRRQLEAFF. CDR3 nucleotides: TGTGCCAGCAGCCCTAGGCGGCAGCTTGAAGCTTTCTTT.

The chain carries TRBV7-2 and TRBJ2-5; D possibly corresponds to TRBD1 (5 bases). Trimming shortened V by 6 bases and J by 5 bases, and 10 bases separated the two germline ends. CDR3 length equals 12 residues. Germline V gene lookup returns CDR1 SGHTA and CDR2 FQGNSA. The chain's CDR3 is CASSWKGETQYF. CDR3 nucleotides: TGTGCCAGCAGTTGGAAGGGGGAGACCCAGTACTTC.

The chain recombines TRBV27 with TRBJ2-7, with 8 bases that match TRBD2. CDR1 is MNHEY, CDR2 SMNVEV, per germline (reference sequence). The V segment lost 2 bases and the J segment 5 bases; nucleotides outside the gene matches: 8. The CDR3 extends over 15 amino acids. The CDR3 DNA reads as TGTGCCAGCAGTTTAAGTGTCGGGAGGGATGACGAGCAGTACTTC. Its protein product is CASSLSVGRDDEQYF.

The rearrangement joins TRBV5-8 to TRBJ2-3; TRBD2 matches 11 bases. The V gene end was trimmed by 8 bases and the J gene end by 0 bases; junction bases not matched to a gene: 11. Germline CDR1 SGHTS, CDR2 YDEGEE. This CDR3 region has 17 residues. CDR3 loop: CARRQASGRTSTDTQYF. The CDR3, as DNA: TGTGCCAGACGCCAGGCTAGCGGGAGGACTAGCACAGATACGCAGTATTTT.

The gene calls are TRBV7-2 and TRBJ2-3; D unresolved. The CDR3 consists of 16 residues. The V gene's germline CDR1 is SGHTA and CDR2 FQGNSA. V was clipped by 1 base and J by 0 bases, with 11 bases between them. In DNA form, the CDR3 reads TGTGCCAGCAGCTTAGGGTGGGCCAGTAGCACAGATACGCAGTATTTT. It translates to CASSLGWASSTDTQYF.

The chain employs TRBV7-2 and TRBJ2-1; 12 bases fit TRBD1. Germline CDR1 and CDR2: SGHTA and FQGNSA. The CDR3 loop spans 16 amino acids. V lost 7 bases and J lost 7; bases outside the gene matches: 11. The CDR3 sequence: CASTFEGTGGVNEQFF. The DNA of the CDR3 is TGTGCCAGCACCTTCGAGGGGACAGGGGGCGTGAATGAGCAGTTCTTC.

The rearrangement joins TRBV6-1 to TRBJ1-3; the D gene is possibly TRBD1 (5 bases). The V end was cut by 3 bases, the J end by 1 base, with 10 bases between. The V gene's germline CDR1 is MNHNS and CDR2 SASEGT. The length of the CDR3 is 15 residues. CDR3 DNA sequence: TGTGCCAGCAGTGATCCAGCAGGGTCTGGAAACACCATATATTTT. Residues: CASSDPAGSGNTIYF.

V and J are TRBV10-1 and TRBJ2-1; 7 nucleotides match TRBD1. This CDR3 spans 12 amino acids. The V gene's germline CDR1 is WNHNN and CDR2 SYGVQD (reference sequence). V shed 10 bases, J shed 4 bases, and the junction held 4 bases outside the gene matches. CDR3 nucleotides: TGCGCCACCGGGACAGATTACAATGAGCAGTTCTTC. As protein: CATGTDYNEQFF.

The rearrangement links TRBV18 to TRBJ2-1; 11 bases align to TRBD2. V lost 1 base and J lost 16; bases outside the gene matches: 12. Per the germline V gene, CDR1 is KGHSH and CDR2 is LQKENI. The length of the CDR3 is 15 residues. This chain's CDR3 is CASSPRDSGRAIFFF. DNA of the CDR3: TGTGCCAGCTCACCACGCGATAGCGGGAGGGCCATTTTCTTCTTC.

The gene calls are TRBV5-5 and TRBJ2-2; D is unresolved. V lost 0 bases to trimming and J lost 4 bases, with 10 bases between them. CDR3 length: 15 residues. CDR1 SGHKS and CDR2 YYEKEE come from the germline V gene (reference sequence). The CDR3 loop is CASSLVLAITGELFF. The CDR3 DNA is TGTGCCAGCAGCTTGGTCTTAGCCATCACCGGGGAGCTGTTTTTT.

The DNA of the CDR3 is TGTGCTAGTGGTTTGTACGGGAGACTCGGTGAGCAGTTCTTC. This encodes CASGLYGRLGEQFF. The rearrangement links TRBV12-5 to TRBJ2-1; D might be TRBD2 (6 bases). Between the trimmed V and J ends, which lost 2 bases and 9 bases, there was a span of 14 bases. The CDR3 totals 14 residues. Germline CDR1 reads LGHNT; CDR2 reads FRNRAP.

The chain recombines TRBV6-2 or TRBV6-3 with TRBJ2-1; D ambiguous. Between the trimmed V and J ends, which lost 5 bases and 0 bases, there was a span of 17 bases. The CDR3 extends over 17 amino acids. Germline CDR1 and CDR2: MNHEY and SVGEGT. The CDR3 reads CASSLRPSADSYNEQFF. The DNA of the CDR3 is TGTGCCAGCAGTCTCCGACCAAGCGCTGACTCCTACAATGAGCAGTTCTTC.

The chain joins TRBV6-5 to TRBJ2-7, with D hard to call. CDR1 is MNHEY and CDR2 is SVGAGI in the germline V gene. V was cut by 7 bases and J by 3 bases, with 13 bases left in between. CDR3 length equals 13 residues. CDR3 protein: CASIRALNYEQYF. Here the CDR3 DNA reads TGTGCCAGCATTCGCGCCCTAAACTACGAGCAGTACTTC.